Below, 25 T cell receptor beta chains from the same sample are listed, as sequenced in a study of beta chain features in type 1 diabetes. All of the isolated RNA was reverse transcribed, so expressed TCRB transcripts were sequenced. Some clones are missing from TCRdb's copy, which holds only in-frame ones; the method was immunoSEQ multiplex PCR. This table holds 300,000 to 450,000 clones, about 20% found once. The sample taken for sequencing was naive CD4+ T cells from blood. Receptors originate from a woman aged 18-30 years in good health.

J is TRBJ2-7 and V is TRBV7-2, with TRBD1 matching over 7 bases. V lost 6 bases to trimming and J lost 0 bases; unmatched junction nucleotides: 5. Germline V gives CDR1 SGHTA, CDR2 FQGNSA. There are 14 residues in the CDR3. The CDR3, as DNA: TGTGCCAGCAGGACCGACAGGGACTCCTACGAGCAGTACTTC. Its protein product is CASRTDRDSYEQYF. Full variable domain (rest looked up from reference TRBV7-2 and TRBJ2-7): GAGVSQSPSNKVTEKGKDVELRCDPISGHTALYWYRQSLGQGLEFLIYFQGNSAPDKSGLPSDRFSAERTGGSVSTLTIQRTQQEDSAVYLCASRTDRDSYEQYFGPGTRLTVT.

The rearrangement links TRBV30 to TRBJ1-6, with 9 nucleotides matching TRBD1. There are 16 residues in the CDR3. With 0 bases clipped from V and 9 bases from J, the junction kept 9 bases outside the gene matches. Germline V gene sequence: CDR1 GTSNPN, CDR2 SVGIG (reference sequence). The CDR3 loop reads CAWSVLSGTGTSPLHF. The CDR3, as DNA: TGTGCCTGGAGTGTCCTTTCCGGGACAGGGACTTCACCCCTCCACTTT.

This clone was detected a few times. DNA for the CDR3: TGTGCCAGCAGTTACGTCGGGAATGAGCAGTTCTTC. This codes for CASSYVGNEQFF. The chain employs TRBV6-6 and TRBJ2-1; D ambiguous. V lost 2 bases, J lost 7 bases, and 6 bases lay in between. The CDR3 has 12 residues. Germline V gene sequence: CDR1 MNHNY, CDR2 SVGAGI (reference sequence).

The chain is built from TRBV4-1 and TRBJ1-1, with 8 nucleotides matching TRBD1. This CDR3 spans 15 amino acids. J was trimmed by 5 bases and V by 4 bases; bases with no gene match: 9. Germline V gene data show CDR1 as MGHRA and CDR2 as YSYEKL. The CDR3 sequence: CASSRTGGSVTEAFF. The CDR3 DNA reads as TGCGCCAGCAGCCGAACAGGGGGATCAGTGACTGAAGCTTTCTTT.

The sample holds a few counts of this clone. The V gene is TRBV10-3, the J gene TRBJ2-1; 8 bases match TRBD2. This CDR3 comprises 16 residues. The germline CDR1 and CDR2 sequences are ENHRY and SYGVKD. The V gene end was trimmed by 6 bases and the J gene end by 3 bases; junction bases not matched to a gene: 10. CDR3 amino acids: CAISARPGGDYNEQFF. CDR3 DNA sequence: TGTGCCATCAGCGCGAGACCCGGGGGGGACTACAATGAGCAGTTCTTC.

V and J are TRBV30 and TRBJ2-1, with D unresolved. CDR1 GTSNPN and CDR2 SVGIG come from the germline V gene (reference sequence). Trimming pared 2 bases from V and 14 bases from J, leaving 19 bases between. CDR3 size: 13 residues. The CDR3 region is CAWSPPFDLRKFF. The CDR3, as DNA: TGTGCCTGGAGTCCCCCGTTTGATTTGAGGAAGTTCTTC.

The chain uses TRBV28 and TRBJ1-1, with 11 bases aligning to TRBD1. The CDR3 is 14 residues long. Per the germline V gene, CDR1 is MDHEN and CDR2 is SYDVKM. V lost 10 bases, J lost 10 bases, and 14 bases stayed unmatched. CDR3 protein: CATRGGQGEFGAFF. The CDR3 region has the DNA TGTGCCACCCGGGGGGGACAGGGGGAGTTTGGAGCTTTCTTT.

The rearrangement uses TRBV5-4 and TRBJ2-3; D possibly corresponds to TRBD1 (5 bases). V was pared by 1 base and J by 5 bases, with 17 bases between. In germline, CDR1 is SGHNT, CDR2 YYREEE (reference sequence). The CDR3 contains 16 residues. CDR3 DNA: TGTGCCAGCAGCTTGCGAATGCAGGGCAATGGAGATACGCAGTATTTT. This translates into CASSLRMQGNGDTQYF.

A few counts support this clone. The V gene is TRBV2, the J gene TRBJ2-1; 13 bases line up with TRBD2. J gave up 12 bases and V 4 bases, and 0 bases lay outside the gene matches. The CDR3 loop spans 12 amino acids. Germline CDR1 and CDR2: SNHLY and FYNNEI. The chain's CDR3 is CASSGLAGGQFF. DNA of the CDR3: TGTGCCAGCAGTGGACTAGCGGGGGGGCAGTTCTTC.

This clone was seen more than once but under ten times. The CDR3 nucleotides are TGTGCCAGCCCTCTCAGCACTGAAGCTTTCTTT. Translation: CASPLSTEAFF. V and J are TRBV6-1 and TRBJ1-1; unclear D gene. The length of the CDR3 is 11 residues. Trimming removed 8 bases from V and 4 bases from J, with 8 bases in between. From germline, CDR1 is MNHNS and CDR2 SASEGT.

This sequence joins TRBV9 and TRBJ2-3; D ambiguous. V was pared by 5 bases and J by 5 bases, with 9 bases between. CDR1 SGDLS and CDR2 YYNGEE come from the germline V gene. The CDR3 loop spans 12 amino acids. The CDR3 sequence is CASSPVGDTQYF. CDR3 DNA sequence: TGTGCCAGCAGTCCTGTCGGAGATACGCAGTATTTT.

This chain uses TRBV2 with TRBJ2-5, with TRBD2 as a possible D gene (6 bases). Germline V gene sequence: CDR1 SNHLY, CDR2 FYNNEI. V lost 7 bases to trimming and J lost 5 bases, with 8 bases between them. The CDR3 has 11 amino acids. CDR3 DNA sequence: TGTGCCAGCAAGGAGGGGGAGACCCAGTACTTC. This sequence encodes CASKEGETQYF.

In its sample, this clone was seen a few times. This chain connects TRBV30 to TRBJ1-1; tentatively, D is TRBD1 (6 bases). The CDR3 runs to 21 residues. Germline CDR1 and CDR2: GTSNPN and SVGIG (reference sequence). Trimming left V 0 bases short and J 0 bases short, with 29 bases between. CDR3 residues: CAWSVYRGFRGWPQMNTEAFF. In nucleotides, the CDR3 is TGTGCCTGGAGTGTATATCGGGGCTTCAGGGGTTGGCCCCAGATGAACACTGAAGCTTTCTTT.

V and J are TRBV13 and TRBJ2-2; D possibly corresponds to TRBD2 (5 bases). Trimming took 1 base from V and 0 from J, leaving 9 bases between them. This CDR3 has 16 residues. The germline V gene has CDR1 PRHDT and CDR2 FYEKMQ (reference sequence). Written as DNA, the CDR3 is TGTGCCAGCAGCTTAGAGGCCGGGGCGAACACCGGGGAGCTGTTTTTT. Translation: CASSLEAGANTGELFF.

This chain joins TRBV30 and TRBJ2-7, with D possibly TRBD1 on 6 matching bases. This CDR3 contains 12 residues. Germline V CDR1 and CDR2: GTSNPN, SVGIG (reference sequence). The V and J ends lost 3 bases and 3 bases respectively, with 9 bases between them. CDR3 in DNA: TGTGCCTGGAGCGGACAGTTCTACGAGCAGTACTTC. Its translation: CAWSGQFYEQYF. The full variable domain, rest sourced from reference TRBV30 and TRBJ2-7, is SQTIHQWPATLVQPVGSPLSLECTVEGTSNPNLYWYRQAAGRGLQLLFYSVGIGQISSEVPQNLSASRPQDRQFILSSKKLLLSDSGFYLCAWSGQFYEQYFGPGTRLTVT.

This clone was counted between two and nine times. The V gene is TRBV25-1, the J gene TRBJ1-2, with TRBD1 as a possible D gene (6 bases). V dropped 3 bases and J dropped 2 bases, with 10 bases sitting between them. This CDR3 has 14 residues. Germline CDR1 is MGHDK and CDR2 is SYGVNS. CDR3 sequence (DNA): TGTGCCAGCAGTGATGGGGGCGCAAACTATGGCTACACCTTC. This codes for CASSDGGANYGYTF.

V is TRBV9 and J is TRBJ2-1, with 9 nucleotides matching TRBD2. V gave up 0 bases and J gave up 7 bases; unmatched junction bases: 8. The CDR3 sequence is 16 residues long. The germline V gene has CDR1 SGDLS and CDR2 YYNGEE. The CDR3 region has the DNA TGTGCCAGCAGCGTAGGGATGGCGGGGGGGCTGAATGAGCAGTTCTTC. This translates into CASSVGMAGGLNEQFF.

This clone was counted a few times. The V call is TRBV5-4, the J call TRBJ1-4; 7 bases agree with TRBD1. CDR3 length equals 15 residues. Germline V gene sequence: CDR1 SGHNT, CDR2 YYREEE (reference sequence). V was pared by 4 bases and J by 4 bases, with 7 bases of the junction left unmatched. The CDR3 region has the DNA TGTGCCAGCAGCGAAGGGACAGCTCTTAATGAAAAACTGTTTTTT. Translating gives CASSEGTALNEKLFF.

The V call is TRBV6-5, the J call TRBJ2-4, with D possibly being TRBD2 (5 bases). The CDR3 contains 16 residues. V lost 4 bases and J lost 8, with 21 bases in between. Germline V lookup: CDR1 MNHEY, CDR2 SVGAGI. The CDR3 bases are TGTGCCAGCAGTTCCAACGGAGGCGGCGTACGGGACATTCAGTACTTC. It yields the protein CASSSNGGGVRDIQYF.

This clone was observed a few times. The rearrangement joins TRBV5-1 to TRBJ2-5; D is perhaps TRBD2 (5 bases). CDR3 length equals 13 residues. V lost 5 bases, J lost 6 bases, and 14 bases lay in between. Per the germline V gene, CDR1 is SGHRS and CDR2 is YFSETQ. This chain's CDR3 is CASRPRTGKTQYF. The DNA of the CDR3 is TGCGCCAGCAGGCCTAGGACGGGAAAGACCCAGTACTTC.

There are a few counts of this clone. The chain combines TRBV18 with TRBJ2-3; no reliable D call. The germline gives CDR1 KGHSH, CDR2 LQKENI. The ends were cut back, 2 bases at V and 0 bases at J, with 9 bases in the middle. The CDR3 contains 15 residues. The CDR3 nucleotides read TGTGCCAGCTCACCAGGCAGTCCTAGCACAGATACGCAGTATTTT. Translated, it gives CASSPGSPSTDTQYF.

This clone came up a few times. The rearrangement links TRBV25-1 to TRBJ2-1; 10 positions agree with TRBD2. The CDR3 sequence is 15 residues long. The germline gives CDR1 MGHDK, CDR2 SYGVNS. V shed 7 bases, J shed 1 base, and the junction held 4 bases outside the gene matches. The CDR3 region is CASTRAGGSYNEQFF. The CDR3, as DNA: TGTGCCAGCACCCGAGCGGGAGGGTCCTACAATGAGCAGTTCTTC.

The rearrangement joins TRBV18 to TRBJ1-2, with a possible D match to TRBD1 (6 bases). CDR3 size: 15 residues. V was pared by 6 bases and J by 2 bases, with 16 bases between. CDR1 is KGHSH and CDR2 is LQKENI in the germline V gene. The CDR3 protein is CASSDTQGANYGYTF. The DNA for the CDR3 is TGTGCCAGCTCCGATACACAGGGAGCGAACTATGGCTACACCTTC.

This chain links TRBV5-1 with TRBJ2-3, with D maybe TRBD2 (5 bases). Trimming shortened V by 2 bases and J by 3 bases, and 10 bases separated the two germline ends. CDR3 length: 14 residues. In germline, CDR1 is SGHRS, CDR2 YFSETQ. The CDR3 region is CASSLGGRTDTQYF. The CDR3 DNA reads as TGCGCCAGCAGCTTAGGTGGGAGAACAGATACGCAGTATTTT. The full variable domain, rest sourced from reference TRBV5-1 and TRBJ2-3, is KAGVTQTPRYLIKTRGQQVTLSCSPISGHRSVSWYQQTPGQGLQFLFEYFSETQRNKGNFPGRFSGRQFSNSRSEMNVSTLELGDSALYLCASSLGGRTDTQYFGPGTRLTVL.

This sequence joins TRBV2 and TRBJ2-5; a possible D gene is TRBD2 (6 bases). CDR1 is SNHLY, CDR2 FYNNEI, per germline. The CDR3 runs to 12 residues. V lost 11 bases to trimming and J lost 5 bases, with 15 bases between them. The CDR3 sequence: CAGYGGLETQYF. The CDR3 nucleotides read TGTGCCGGATACGGAGGGCTGGAGACCCAGTACTTC.